The following is a TCR beta chain sequence with its context. Antigen: not known. Libraries were UMI-labeled 5' RACE TRB cDNA. No DNA is given; TCRdb re-called the 5' RACE reads and lists each CDR3 protein once. The table for this sample gives around 63,000 distinct CDR3 sequences. This CDR3 comprises 15 residues. Germline CDR1 and CDR2: SQVTM and ANQGSEA. The sample comes from a study of CXCR3-negative and CXCR3-positive naive CD8 T cells. CD45RO-CCR7+CD27+CD95- defined naive CD8+ T cells. The study, taken as a whole, reports: CXCR3-positive naive cells had more hydrophobic TRB CDR3s than CXCR3-negative naive cells.

The sequenced sample consisted of naive CXCR3+ CD8+ T cells from blood. Subset meaning: CD45RO-CCR7+CD27+CD95- naive CD8+ T cells expressing CXCR3 (TNR3+). The TCR originated in a human donor in good health. Some clones in this sample may be carry-over from other donors' samples. The chain combines TRBV29-1 with TRBJ2-1; TCRdb reports TRBD1, a call that lacks DNA to check it against. The CDR3 here is CSVEPGTERYNEQFF.